This T cell receptor (beta chain) derives from a study of blood T cell repertoires in COVID-19. Study information: Sites in the United States, Italy and Spain provided acute and convalescent COVID-19 samples. PBMCs, B-cell-depleted T cells, or T cells were the source of the cDNA or gDNA that made up the material.

In terms of age and location, participants ranged from about 18 to 95 years and lived in under 30 US areas. The V gene lost 2 bases and the J gene lost 3 bases, with 5 bases spanning the gap. This CDR3 is built from 12 residues. Authors' data handling: Amplification of reference gene primers was used by the study to estimate nucleated cell counts. Only in-frame clones appear in the TCRdb table, and some are missing; sequencing was by immunoSEQ multiplex PCR. V, J and clone size are those of that table, while D and trimming were read from the DNA. The sample has 350,000 to 550,000 clones, around nine tenths seen once; the top ten hold 1.5% to 2%.

This TCR was recovered from a woman under 30 with acute COVID-19. The source material was PBMCs or T cells enriched from blood (not recorded which). The chain couples TRBV12-3 or TRBV12-4 to TRBJ2-7; D remains ambiguous. The chain's CDR3 is CASSLSFYEQYF. CDR3 DNA: TGTGCCAGCAGTTTATCGTTCTACGAGCAGTACTTC.